The TCR beta chain described here comes from a study of cytomegalovirus exposure and HLA in healthy donors. Turning to the study itself: In an earlier analysis, some 110 million unique TCR beta sequences were found from approximately 170 million T cells. The early release's HLA-typed donors yielded tens of millions of unique TCRs. Study-wide results and caveats: There were some V segments, including TRBV6-2 and TRBV6-3, excluded as indistinguishable.

Turning to this clone: The antigen remains unidentified.

The V gene end was trimmed by 3 bases and the J gene end by 3 bases; junction bases not matched to a gene: 7. The CDR3 has 15 amino acids. Looked up from germline, CDR1 is MDHEN and CDR2 is SYDVKM. Both 60 Vbeta primers and 13 Jbeta primers went into the PCR. Sequencing was performed with immunoSEQ multiplex PCR; in TCRdb, only in-frame clones are kept and a portion is missing. The data hold approximately 100,000 clones, with 74% observed a single time. Sequencing input: PBMCs. The clonotype was recovered from a male donor in good health and CMV-seronegative. The chain couples TRBV28 to TRBJ1-2; 7 nucleotides line up with TRBD1. CDR3 nucleotides: TGTGCCAGCAGTTTCGGGGAGACAGGGCACTATGGCTACACCTTC. This translates into CASSFGETGHYGYTF.